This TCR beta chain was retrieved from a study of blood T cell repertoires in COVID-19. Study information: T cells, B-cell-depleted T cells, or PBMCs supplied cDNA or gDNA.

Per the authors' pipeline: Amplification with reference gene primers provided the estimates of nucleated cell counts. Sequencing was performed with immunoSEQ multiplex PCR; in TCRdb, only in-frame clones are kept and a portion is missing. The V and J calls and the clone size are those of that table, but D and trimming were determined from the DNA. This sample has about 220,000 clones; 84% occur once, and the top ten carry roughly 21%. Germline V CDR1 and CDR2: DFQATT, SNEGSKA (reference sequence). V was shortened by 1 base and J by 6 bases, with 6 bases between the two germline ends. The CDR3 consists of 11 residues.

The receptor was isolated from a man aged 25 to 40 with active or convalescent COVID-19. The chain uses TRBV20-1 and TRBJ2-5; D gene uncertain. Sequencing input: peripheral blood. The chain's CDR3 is CSARGVQTQYF. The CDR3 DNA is TGCAGTGCTAGAGGAGTGCAGACCCAGTACTTC.